The rows below give T cell receptor beta chains drawn from one sample of a study of T cells in Graves' hyperthyroidism and ophthalmopathy. TCRdb used MiXCR to reprocess the multiplex PCR reads, holding one entry per CDR3 protein. Here the sample spans 380,000 or so distinct CDR3 sequences, roughly 13% being singletons. The sequenced sample was blood. The receptors here all came from a young man with Graves' hyperthyroidism that later progressed to Graves' ophthalmopathy. Both conserved end residues are part of each CDR3. The D gene is left open where the match is weak. A clone size is listed for some rows: how often the clone was seen (once, few, many), or a class if it is expanded.

d_gene	j_gene	abundance	v_gene	CDR3aa	CDR3nt
-	TRBJ2-3	many	TRBV9	CASSVAAGQSTDTQYF	TGTGCCAGCAGCGTAGCTGCAGGGCAGAGCACAGATACGCAGTATTTT
TRBD1	TRBJ1-2	few	TRBV19	CASSLGTGLYGYTF	TGTGCCAGTAGTCTCGGGACAGGGCTCTATGGCTACACCTTC
-	TRBJ2-7	many	TRBV9	CASSVGVGSSYEQYF	TGTGCCAGCAGCGTAGGAGTTGGGAGCTCCTACGAGCAGTACTTC
TRBD1	TRBJ2-5	many	TRBV10-3	CAISDREETQYF	TGTGCCATCAGCGACAGGGAAGAGACCCAGTACTTC
-	TRBJ1-6	-	TRBV19	CASSSYRDGSYNSPLHF	TGTGCCAGTAGTTCCTACAGGGATGGATCCTATAATTCACCCCTCCACTTT
-	TRBJ2-3	many	TRBV5-1	CASSLGEGPGTDTQYF	TGCGCCAGCAGCTTAGGTGAGGGGCCGGGCACAGATACGCAGTATTTT
TRBD2	TRBJ2-5	many	TRBV12-3/TRBV12-4	CASSLLAGGGETQYF	TGTGCCAGCAGCCTATTAGCGGGGGGAGGAGAGACCCAGTACTTC
-	TRBJ1-2	few	TRBV29-1	CSVVTQANYGYTF	TGCAGCGTTGTTACCCAGGCTAACTATGGCTACACCTTC
-	TRBJ1-1	many	TRBV20-1	CSGSGQNTEAFF	TGCAGTGGTTCCGGACAGAACACTGAAGCTTTCTTT
-	TRBJ1-2	few	TRBV5-1	CASSPTNYGYTF	TGCGCCAGCAGCCCGACTAACTATGGCTACACCTTC
-	TRBJ2-2	-	TRBV18	CASSPYGGPINTGELFF	TGTGCCAGCTCACCATATGGGGGACCCATAAACACCGGGGAGCTGTTTTTT
TRBD2	TRBJ2-7	-	TRBV28	CASSPPGLAGSNSYEQYF	TGTGCCAGCAGTCCCCCCGGACTAGCGGGATCAAACTCCTACGAGCAGTACTTC
-	TRBJ2-3	many	TRBV24-1	CATSDPPTKNTDTQYF	TGTGCCACCAGTGACCCCCCGACAAAGAACACAGATACGCAGTATTTT
-	TRBJ1-5	many	TRBV12-5	CASGSPIGNQPQHF	TGTGCTAGTGGTTCCCCGATAGGCAATCAGCCCCAGCATTTT
TRBD1	TRBJ2-7	few	TRBV5-6	CASILTGTGYEQYF	TGTGCCAGCATCCTTACCGGGACAGGCTACGAGCAGTACTTC
-	TRBJ2-4	-	TRBV4-1	CASSQGEARKNIQYF	TGCGCCAGCAGCCAAGGGGAGGCCAGAAAAAACATTCAGTACTTC
-	TRBJ2-7	few	TRBV28	CASSQEQGRKYEQYF	TGTGCCAGCAGTCAAGAACAGGGGAGGAAGTACGAGCAGTACTTC
TRBD1	TRBJ2-4	many	TRBV12-3/TRBV12-4	CASSPNRGVAKNIQYF	TGTGCCAGCAGTCCCAACAGGGGGGTAGCCAAAAACATTCAGTACTTC
-	TRBJ1-6	-	TRBV12-5	CASGLVLRDNSPLHF	TGTGCTAGTGGTTTGGTACTCAGGGACAATTCACCCCTCCACTTT
TRBD2	TRBJ2-3	many	TRBV20-1	CSAVAGAQGRAGTQYF	TGCAGTGCTGTAGCGGGGGCTCAGGGCAGGGCGGGTACGCAGTATTTT
-	TRBJ1-6	few	TRBV20-1	CSASPWDFYNSPLHF	TGCAGTGCTAGTCCCTGGGATTTCTATAATTCACCCCTCCACTTT
TRBD1	TRBJ2-5	many	TRBV15	CATSKNRDRGQETQYF	TGTGCCACCAGCAAGAACCGGGACAGGGGTCAAGAGACCCAGTACTTC
TRBD1	TRBJ2-5	many	TRBV7-9	CASSSGDRSFLETQYF	TGTGCCAGCAGCTCCGGGGACAGGTCGTTTCTAGAGACCCAGTACTTC
TRBD1	TRBJ1-2	many	TRBV20-1	CSARDPGQGDYGYTF	TGCAGTGCTAGAGATCCCGGACAGGGGGACTATGGCTACACCTTC
-	TRBJ2-3	many	TRBV6-4	CASKAGQADTQYF	TGTGCCAGCAAGGCAGGGCAAGCAGATACGCAGTATTTT
TRBD1	TRBJ1-1	few	TRBV20-1	CSARNPGTGNTEAFF	TGCAGTGCTAGAAACCCCGGGACAGGGAACACTGAAGCTTTCTTT